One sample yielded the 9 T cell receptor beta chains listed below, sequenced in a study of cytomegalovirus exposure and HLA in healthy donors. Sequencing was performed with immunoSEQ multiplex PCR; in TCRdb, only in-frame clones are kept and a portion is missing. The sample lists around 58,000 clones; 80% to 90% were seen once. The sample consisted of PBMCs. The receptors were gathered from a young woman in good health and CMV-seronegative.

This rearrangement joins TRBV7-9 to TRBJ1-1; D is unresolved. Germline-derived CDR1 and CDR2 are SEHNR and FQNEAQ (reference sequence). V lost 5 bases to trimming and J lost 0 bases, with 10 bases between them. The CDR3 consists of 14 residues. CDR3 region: CASSQEVLNTEAFF. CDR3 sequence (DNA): TGTGCCAGCAGCCAGGAGGTGCTGAACACTGAAGCTTTCTTT.

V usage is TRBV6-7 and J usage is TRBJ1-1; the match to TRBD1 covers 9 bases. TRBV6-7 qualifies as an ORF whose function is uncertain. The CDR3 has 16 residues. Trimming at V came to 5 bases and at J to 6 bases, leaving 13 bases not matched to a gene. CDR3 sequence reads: CASSTSRDRDFAEAFF. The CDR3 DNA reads TGTGCCAGCAGTACATCCCGGGACAGGGATTTCGCTGAAGCTTTCTTT.

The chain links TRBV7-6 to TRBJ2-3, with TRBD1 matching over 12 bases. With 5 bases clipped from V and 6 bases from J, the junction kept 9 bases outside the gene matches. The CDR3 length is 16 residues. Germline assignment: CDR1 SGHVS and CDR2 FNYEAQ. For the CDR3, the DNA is TGTGCCAGCAGCGCACCCGGGACAGGGGGCAGGGATACGCAGTATTTT. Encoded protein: CASSAPGTGGRDTQYF.

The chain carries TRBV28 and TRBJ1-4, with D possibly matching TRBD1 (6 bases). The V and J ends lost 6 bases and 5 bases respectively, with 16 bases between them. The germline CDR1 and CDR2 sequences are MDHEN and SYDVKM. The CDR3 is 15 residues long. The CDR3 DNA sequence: TGTGCCAGCAGCCCAGTCGACAGGCAAAATGAAAAACTGTTTTTT. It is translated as CASSPVDRQNEKLFF.

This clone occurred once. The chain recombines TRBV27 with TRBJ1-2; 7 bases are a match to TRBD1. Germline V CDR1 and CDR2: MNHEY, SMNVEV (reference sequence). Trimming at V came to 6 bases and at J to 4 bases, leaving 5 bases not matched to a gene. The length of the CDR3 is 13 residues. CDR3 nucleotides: TGTGCCAGCAGCCGGGACAGATTCTATGGCTACACCTTC. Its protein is CASSRDRFYGYTF.

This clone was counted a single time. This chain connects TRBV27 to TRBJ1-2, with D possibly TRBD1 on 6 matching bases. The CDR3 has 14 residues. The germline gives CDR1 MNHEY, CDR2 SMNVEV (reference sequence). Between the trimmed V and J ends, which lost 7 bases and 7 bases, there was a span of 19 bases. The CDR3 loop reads CASTPIGGQGGYTF. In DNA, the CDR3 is TGTGCCAGCACCCCCATCGGGGGGCAAGGTGGCTACACCTTC.

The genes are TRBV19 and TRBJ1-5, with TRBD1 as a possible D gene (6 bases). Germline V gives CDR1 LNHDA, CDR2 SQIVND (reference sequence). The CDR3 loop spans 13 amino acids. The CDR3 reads CACRGGGVQPQHF. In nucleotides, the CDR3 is TGTGCGTGTAGAGGGGGGGGCGTTCAGCCCCAGCATTTT.

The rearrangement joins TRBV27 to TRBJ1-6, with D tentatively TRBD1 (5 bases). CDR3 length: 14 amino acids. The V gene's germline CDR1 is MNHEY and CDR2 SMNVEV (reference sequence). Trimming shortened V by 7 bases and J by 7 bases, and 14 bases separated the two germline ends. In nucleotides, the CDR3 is TGTGCCAGCACTCGACATAACAGGAATTCACCCCTCCACTTT. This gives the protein CASTRHNRNSPLHF.

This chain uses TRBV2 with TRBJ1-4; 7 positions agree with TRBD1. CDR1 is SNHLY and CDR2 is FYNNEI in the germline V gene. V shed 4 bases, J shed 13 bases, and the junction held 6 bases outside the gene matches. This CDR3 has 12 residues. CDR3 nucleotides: TGTGCCAGCAGTGGGACAGGAGGGAGACTGTTTTTT. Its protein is CASSGTGGRLFF.